Included here is one T cell receptor (beta chain) sequence, with context. The antigen it binds to is not known. Base qualities are not at hand, and no much larger clone is one base apart. The cohort comprised around 690 healthy bone marrow donors. Cohort members were all nominally healthy when sampled, although unrecorded immune exposures were likely present. The donor was CMV seronegative and belonged to the group of 380 or so seronegative cohort members. A peripheral blood sample was provided by each donor, and peripheral blood mononuclear cells were used for TCR beta sequencing. Genomic DNA was extracted from the blood cell samples with the Qiagen DNeasy Blood Extraction Kit. These data belong to a study of cytomegalovirus exposure and HLA in healthy donors (dated 2017 in TCRdb). Looking at the study overall: According to an earlier analysis of 587 of the donors, roughly 180 million T cells yielded 90 million to 130 million unique TCR beta sequences and 276 Gb of sequence data. Every discovery cohort repertoire had been produced on one sequencing platform. A later analysis re-analyzed previously published TCR beta repertoires from about 600 donors and added high-resolution HLA genotyping to study TCR occurrence patterns. In addition to the first cohort of approximately 650 subjects, a separate validation cohort of 130 or so different subjects was used. High-throughput TCR immunosequencing, statistical association of individual TCRs with disease status, and machine learning were combined to predict cytomegalovirus infection status. Five DR-DQ haplotypes were treated as single units for association and clustering because of strong linkage in the cohort. In a later genetic analysis, genome-wide SNP genotypes for about three fifths of the roughly 670 donors were used, and that subset was treated as a discovery cohort. HLA typing covered class I and class II loci at four-digit resolution. The study aimed to test whether signatures of past pathogen exposure could be identified by cataloging public T cell receptors. Approximately 300 gigabases of sequencing data and about 92 million unique TCR sequences made up an early release that covered approximately 650 HLA-typed donors. An earlier analysis of roughly 600 of the donors used high-throughput TCR beta sequencing to judge whether each TCR beta V gene segment behaved as functional or pseudogenic. The number of typed donors differed by locus: about 629-640 for A, B, C, DRB1 and DQB1; 522 for DQA1; over 600 for DPA1; and roughly 450 for DPB1. Alongside the repertoire data, information on donor age, sex, ethnicity and CMV serostatus was compiled. In the later analysis, no new phenotypic data were used to find candidate immune exposures; instead, reliance was placed on TCR beta sequences and their occurrence across donors. Across 398 genotyped donors of the cohort, an average of approximately 240,000 unique TCR beta nucleotide sequences per donor were sequenced, and roughly 18% of those sequences were non-productive. Using immunosequencing, the study profiled T cell repertoires from approximately 700 subjects and related those repertoires to cytomegalovirus serostatus. Of the roughly 400 genotyped donors, 65% to 90% fell in the genetic ancestry cluster associated with self-reported Caucasian donors. Study-wide findings and limitations: Correlated functional status among segregating V segments might be attributable to linkage disequilibrium, but an unknown experimental factor could not be ruled out. It was suggested by the authors that the approach could potentially be generalized to other disease states and immunological phenotypes. A few of the identified cytomegalovirus-associated TCR beta chains were confirmed in vitro to be specific for cytomegalovirus antigens. For the cohort, immune exposure information was limited to CMV serostatus. A further reported finding was that TCR beta sequences accurately predicted the HLA-A and HLA-B alleles for most subjects in the first cohort. Because the 87-base-pair reads could not distinguish some IMGT-functional V segments, including TRBV6-2 and TRBV6-3, those segments were excluded. In both the original and validation cohorts, the classifier was reported to diagnose cytomegalovirus status with high specificity and sensitivity. The study gave a list of 150 to 200 TCR beta chains associated with cytomegalovirus. In a later analysis, about 16,000 TCR beta sequences were associated with specific HLA alleles at a false discovery rate of 0.05. Strong co-occurrence of HLA alleles, especially DR and DQ, made assigning TCR associations to individual alleles difficult. The sequencing pipeline was judged likely to have produced a cluster of highly shared sequence variants as a technical artifact. In a later analysis, the rate of TCR association differed among HLA loci, with DRB1 alleles having the most associated TCRs and HLA-C alleles having the fewest. Across donors, most TCR sequences were observed very rarely, whereas some public TCRs were present in many individuals. Several of the top co-occurrence clusters appeared to be linked to parvovirus B19, influenza, CMV and Epstein-Barr virus, according to a later analysis. Roughly uniform sequencing depth across donors was assumed in presence/absence analyses, although this assumption may not hold. According to a later analysis, most CMV-associated TCR beta chains appeared to be HLA-restricted, and the HLA associations seemed to be driven largely by CMV exposure. In an earlier analysis of over 550 of the donors, most TCR beta V segments were observed in productive rearrangements about 87% or about 30% of the time, broadly matching IMGT annotations. Because counts were too low, roughly 17 rarely observed V segments, including chromosome 9 orphons, were left out of the earlier analysis of some 600 of the donors. In a later analysis, HLA-associated TCR beta chains showed more clonal expansion and lower generation probabilities than non-associated chains that were equally common. An association between a missense DCLRE1C variant and V-gene and J-gene trimming of TCR beta chains was found in a later genetic analysis and replicated in an independent cohort. According to a later genetic analysis, donors in an Asian-associated ancestry cluster had fewer N-insertions in productive TCRs than the approximately 710-donor mean. Because some donors lacked HLA typing at each locus, the association tests relied only on the typed subset. This cohort had only TCR beta chains sequenced, and the lack of alpha or paired-chain data limited which features could be detected.

Compared with germline, V lacks 4 bases and J lacks 8 bases; bases without a gene match: 6. For CDR1 and CDR2, the germline V gene lists SGHTA and FQGTGA. The CDR3, cysteine through phenylalanine, is 13 amino acids long. Just CDR3 DNA is preserved here, 39 bases in frame from base 1. Preparation of the library involved the immunoSEQ multiplex PCR assay. A mixture of 60 forward primers for TCR Vbeta segments and 13 reverse primers for TCR Jbeta segments was used in the multiplex PCR. The CDR3 region of rearranged TCR beta genes was amplified from genomic DNA with a multiplex PCR assay. Amplified TCR beta libraries were sequenced as 87-base-pair reads on the Illumina HiSeq System. The authors' pipeline ran thus. In a later analysis, 70 million to 95 million unique TCR beta chains were counted across the approximately 670 repertoires, and around 10 million of these chains were shared by at least two donors. To remove PCR and sequencing errors, raw reads were error-corrected and collapsed into unique sequences using a nearest-neighbor algorithm that merged closely related sequences. CDR3 sequences were aligned to IMGT reference sequences to assign V, D and J gene segments. For a sequence to be retained, at least a six-nucleotide match to both a V gene segment and a J gene segment was required. A rearrangement counted as productive if the CDR3 had no stop codons and remained in frame with V and J, and every other rearrangement counted as non-productive. CDR3 was defined by IMGT convention, running from the second conserved V-encoded cysteine to the conserved J-encoded phenylalanine. The earlier analysis of about 570 of the donors excluded any sequence lacking an unambiguous match to a single V gene segment. An earlier analysis of a few hundred of the donors called V segments functional above 56.7% productive rearrangements and segregating when the between-donor standard deviation exceeded 5%. To diagnose cytomegalovirus status from the catalog of TCR beta chain sequences, a statistical classification framework was built. In a later analysis, TCR nucleotide sequences were compared against IMGT/GENE-DB human TR gene sequences so that V and J genes could be assigned. A later analysis assigned CDR3 sequences and most-parsimonious VDJ recombination scenarios with the TCRdist pipeline. In a later analysis, every TCR beta chain was defined by the combination of its CDR3 amino acid sequence and its V-gene family, and reads without a unique V-gene family were dropped. To address suspected cross-contamination and a sequencing artifact, a later analysis removed 450 to 700 highly shared, low-generation-probability nucleotide sequences. In a later analysis, a clonal expansion index was calculated for each public chain from normalized within-repertoire ranks of inferred template counts. Generation probabilities in a later analysis came from a VDJ recombination model fitted to out-of-frame rearrangements, and those results were checked against IGoR. In a later analysis, TCR-TCR, TCR-HLA and TCR-CMV co-occurrence was scored with hypergeometric tests, and a repertoire-size bias correction was applied to TCR pairs. To estimate false discovery rates, a later analysis permuted the HLA or CMV assignments 20 times. In a later analysis, co-occurring TCRs were grouped with DBSCAN, and TCRdist sequence similarity was added when clustering was performed within HLA-allele-positive subsets. Co-occurrence clustering excluded repertoires with fewer than 30,000 or more than 120,000 public chains, plus five with anomalous nucleotide sharing. Not all clones reach the TCRdb copy of this immuneACCESS table, which keeps in-frame sequences only. Checked studies attribute under half of the gap to unresolved V genes and leave the rest unexplained. For V, J and clone size, that table is used; D and trimming come from the DNA. A total of 150,000 to 200,000 clones appear in this sample, around 76% of them only once. The ten largest clones add up to 1% of the sample.

This TCR came from a middle-aged woman in good health and CMV-seronegative. Sequences were obtained from PBMCs. In this chain, TRBV7-3 is recombined with TRBJ1-2; TRBD1 aligns with 8 central bases. The CDR3 in this case is CASSSGQGGGYTF. The DNA is TGTGCCAGCAGCTCCGGACAGGGCGGAGGCTACACCTTC. When the CDR3 is completed using the reference TRBV7-3 and TRBJ1-2 genes on either side, the full variable domain is GAGVSQTPSNKVTEKGKYVELRCDPISGHTALYWYRQSLGQGPEFLIYFQGTGAADDSGLPNDRFFAVRPEGSVSTLKIQRTERGDSAVYLCASSSGQGGGYTFGSGTRLTVV.